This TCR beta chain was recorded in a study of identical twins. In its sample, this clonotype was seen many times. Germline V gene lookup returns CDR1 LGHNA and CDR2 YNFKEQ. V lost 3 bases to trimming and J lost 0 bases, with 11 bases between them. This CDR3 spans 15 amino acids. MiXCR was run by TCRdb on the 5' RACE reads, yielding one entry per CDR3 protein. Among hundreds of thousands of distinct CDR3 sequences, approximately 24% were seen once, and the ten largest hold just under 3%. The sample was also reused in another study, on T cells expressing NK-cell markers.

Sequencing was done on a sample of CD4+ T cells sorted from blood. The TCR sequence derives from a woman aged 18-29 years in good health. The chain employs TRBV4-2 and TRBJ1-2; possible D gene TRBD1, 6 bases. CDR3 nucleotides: TGTGCCAGCAGCCAGGAACAGGGAGCTAACTATGGCTACACCTTC. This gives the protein CASSQEQGANYGYTF.